These T cell receptor beta chains were read from a single sample in a study of CD8 T cells in ankylosing spondylitis. TCRdb fed the 5' RACE reads into MiXCR, producing one record per CDR3 protein. The repertoire includes 750,000 to 850,000 distinct CDR3 sequences, about 12% of them detected once, and 0.51% sits in the top ten. Sequencing was carried out using blood, either unsorted or a sorted T cell fraction (not recorded which). Source of these receptors: a male donor with ankylosing spondylitis. Both conserved end residues are part of each CDR3. D genes are given only for firm matches. Size is omitted from some rows. Given values are once, few, many or a class for expanded clones.

V gene	D gene	clone size	J gene	CDR3 protein	CDR3 DNA
TRBV20-1	.	.	TRBJ2-4	CSARVLVGENIQYF	TGCAGTGCTAGAGTCTTAGTCGGCGAAAACATTCAGTACTTC
TRBV6-2/TRBV6-3	.	.	TRBJ1-1	CASSSAGARRDTEAFF	TGTGCCAGCAGTTCCGCCGGGGCCCGGCGGGACACTGAAGCTTTCTTT
TRBV6-5	.	many	TRBJ2-7	CASSRLYEQYF	TGTGCCAGCAGCCGGCTTTACGAGCAGTACTTC
TRBV5-1	.	.	TRBJ2-5	CASSHGLGQETQYF	TGCGCCAGCAGTCACGGGCTTGGGCAAGAGACCCAGTACTTC
TRBV6-2/TRBV6-3	.	.	TRBJ1-1	CASSRRGAAAFF	TGTGCCAGCAGCCGACGCGGGGCAGCAGCTTTCTTT
TRBV28	TRBD1	.	TRBJ1-2	CASSHGTGEGYTF	TGTGCCAGCAGTCACGGGACAGGGGAAGGCTACACCTTC
TRBV6-1	.	.	TRBJ2-3	CASRPPTGEITDTQYF	TGTGCCAGCAGGCCCCCAACGGGGGAAATAACAGATACGCAGTATTTT
TRBV7-9	TRBD2	few	TRBJ2-7	CASSFRTSGYEQYF	TGTGCCAGCAGCTTTCGGACTAGCGGCTACGAGCAGTACTTC
TRBV5-1	.	few	TRBJ2-2	CASGPGLIYTGELFF	TGCGCCAGCGGACCGGGACTCATTTACACCGGGGAGCTGTTTTTT
TRBV4-3	TRBD1	.	TRBJ2-2	CASSQERGQSGELFF	TGCGCCAGCAGCCAAGAGAGGGGGCAGAGCGGGGAGCTGTTTTTT
TRBV24-1	.	few	TRBJ2-1	CATSLGRRGSYNEQFF	TGTGCCACCAGTCTGGGGCGGAGAGGTTCCTACAATGAGCAGTTCTTC
TRBV6-5	.	few	TRBJ2-7	CASSYRPQRWAYEQYF	TGTGCCAGCAGTTACCGACCTCAACGGTGGGCCTACGAGCAGTACTTC
TRBV4-3	.	few	TRBJ2-1	CASSQKDSYNEQFF	TGCGCCAGCAGCCAAAAGGACAGCTACAATGAGCAGTTCTTC
TRBV10-3	.	few	TRBJ1-1	CAISEGRNTEAFF	TGTGCCATCAGTGAGGGGAGGAACACTGAAGCTTTCTTT
TRBV20-1	.	few	TRBJ2-5	CSAKGRETQYF	TGCAGTGCTAAGGGGCGGGAGACCCAGTACTTC
TRBV20-1	.	few	TRBJ2-1	CSAWVRDLSYNEQFF	TGCAGTGCTTGGGTGCGGGACTTATCCTACAATGAGCAGTTCTTC
TRBV20-1	.	.	TRBJ1-5	CSARDSRNSNQPQHF	TGCAGTGCTAGGGACAGTCGCAATAGCAATCAGCCCCAGCATTTT